The 23 T cell receptor beta chains below come from one sample, sequenced in a study of blood T cell repertoires in COVID-19. Profiled with immunoSEQ multiplex PCR; TCRdb holds only in-frame clones, not every one. The repertoire holds 330,000 or so clones, almost 90% seen once, with 1% in the top ten. Sequencing was performed on PBMCs or T cells enriched from blood (not recorded which). These receptors came from a woman in her twenties or thirties who had been exposed to COVID-19.

The J gene is TRBJ1-2, the V gene TRBV7-8, with a possible D match to TRBD1 (5 bases). Trimming shortened V by 5 bases and J by 5 bases, and 15 bases separated the two germline ends. The germline V gene encodes CDR1 SGHVS and CDR2 FQNEAQ. This CDR3 spans 14 amino acids. The CDR3 reads CASSDRQPRYGYTF. CDR3 DNA: TGTGCCAGCAGCGACCGACAGCCTCGGTATGGCTACACCTTC.

This chain joins TRBV10-3 and TRBJ1-2; possibly TRBD1 for D (6 bases). V lost 6 bases and J lost 6, with 14 bases in between. The CDR3 is 13 residues long. Germline CDR1 and CDR2: ENHRY and SYGVKD. CDR3 in amino acids: CAISPGTQNGYTF. DNA for the CDR3: TGTGCCATCAGCCCCGGGACACAGAATGGCTACACCTTC.

The gene calls are TRBV18 and TRBJ2-7, with 8 bases lining up with TRBD2. The V segment lost 3 bases and the J segment 5 bases; nucleotides outside the gene matches: 6. CDR1 is KGHSH and CDR2 is LQKENI in the germline V gene. This CDR3 spans 14 amino acids. In DNA form, the CDR3 reads TGTGCCAGCTCACCCCAGCGGGAGAACGACGAGCAGTACTTC. Translated, it gives CASSPQRENDEQYF.

The chain carries TRBV19 and TRBJ2-3; a possible D gene is TRBD2 (6 bases). CDR3 length: 12 residues. The V gene's germline CDR1 is LNHDA and CDR2 SQIVND (reference sequence). V lost 3 bases and J 8 bases, leaving 9 bases between the germline ends. The CDR3 nucleotides read TGTGCCAGTAGTATCACCGGGGGTACGCAGTATTTT. Its translation: CASSITGGTQYF. Filled out from reference TRBV19 and TRBJ2-3, the complete variable domain reads DGGITQSPKYLFRKEGQNVTLSCEQNLNHDAMYWYRQDPGQGLRLIYYSQIVNDFQKGDIAEGYSVSREKKESFPLTVTSAQKNPTAFYLCASSITGGTQYFGPGTRLTVL.

V is TRBV20-1 and J is TRBJ2-3; 7 nucleotides match TRBD2. V was clipped by 3 bases and J by 4 bases; unmatched bases: 10. This CDR3 has 15 residues. Germline loops: CDR1 DFQATT, CDR2 SNEGSKA (reference sequence). The CDR3 sequence: CSASKVVGGADTQYF. The CDR3 DNA is TGCAGTGCTAGTAAGGTGGTGGGAGGGGCAGATACGCAGTATTTT.

This clone was found a few times. This sequence joins TRBV3-1 (or the pseudogene TRBV3-2) and TRBJ1-5, with a tentative D call TRBD1 (5 bases). From germline, CDR1 is LGHDT and CDR2 YNNKEL (reference sequence). The CDR3 runs to 14 residues. Between the trimmed V and J ends, which lost 3 bases and 3 bases, there was a span of 9 bases. CDR3 nucleotide sequence: TGTGCCAGCAGCCAGTCAGGGAACAATCAGCCCCAGCATTTT. Protein sequence: CASSQSGNNQPQHF.

The chain is built from TRBV18 and TRBJ2-1; D ambiguous. With 2 bases removed from V and 3 bases from J, the gap between germline ends came to 8 bases. Germline loops: CDR1 KGHSH, CDR2 LQKENI. This CDR3 has 14 amino acids. The CDR3 DNA sequence: TGTGCCAGCTCACCAGAACTCCTCTACAATGAGCAGTTCTTC. It is translated as CASSPELLYNEQFF.

V and J are TRBV7-2 and TRBJ2-7; 12 bases agree with TRBD2. Germline V CDR1 and CDR2: SGHTA, FQGNSA. The J segment lost 4 bases and the V segment lost 5 bases, leaving 6 bases of the junction unmatched. CDR3 length: 15 amino acids. This CDR3 is CASSRSGTSGYEQYF. In nucleotides, the CDR3 is TGTGCCAGCAGCCGCTCCGGGACTAGCGGGTACGAGCAGTACTTC. Full variable domain (remainder filled in from reference TRBV7-2 and TRBJ2-7): GAGVSQSPSNKVTEKGKDVELRCDPISGHTALYWYRQSLGQGLEFLIYFQGNSAPDKSGLPSDRFSAERTGGSVSTLTIQRTQQEDSAVYLCASSRSGTSGYEQYFGPGTRLTVT.

This clone was detected only once. The chain links TRBV25-1 to TRBJ1-3, with D perhaps matching TRBD1 (5 bases). This CDR3 region has 15 residues. V lost 4 bases and J lost 0, with 10 bases in between. In germline, CDR1 is MGHDK, CDR2 SYGVNS. CDR3 bases: TGTGCCAGCAGTGGTGGGGACTACTCTGGAAACACCATATATTTT. Translating it yields CASSGGDYSGNTIYF.

The V gene is TRBV5-1, the J gene TRBJ2-7, with a possible D match to TRBD1 (6 bases). The CDR3 consists of 14 residues. The V gene lost 7 bases and the J gene lost 4 bases, with 18 bases spanning the gap. The germline V gene has CDR1 SGHRS and CDR2 YFSETQ. CDR3 coding DNA: TGCGCCAGCGGAAACCAACCAGGGGTGTACGAGCAGTACTTC. This encodes CASGNQPGVYEQYF.

The gene calls are TRBV30 and TRBJ2-3; 9 nucleotides agree with TRBD2. Germline loops: CDR1 GTSNPN, CDR2 SVGIG (reference sequence). This CDR3 contains 14 residues. Germline trimming cut 3 bases from V and 0 bases from J; bases unmatched to any gene: 1. CDR3 loop: CAWRLAGSTDTQYF. In DNA, the CDR3 is TGTGCCTGGAGACTAGCGGGTAGCACAGATACGCAGTATTTT.

The J gene is TRBJ1-2, the V gene TRBV11-2; D is unresolved. Germline V gene lookup returns CDR1 SGHAT and CDR2 FQNNGV. The CDR3 is 16 amino acids. The V end lost 0 bases, the J end lost 2 bases, and 13 bases lay between the germline ends. The CDR3 region is CASSLDLGVPNYGYTF. CDR3 DNA: TGTGCCAGCAGCTTAGACCTCGGAGTACCCAACTATGGCTACACCTTC.

This clone has a handful of counts. The V call is TRBV28, the J call TRBJ1-3; 7 nucleotides agree with TRBD1. Unmatched junction bases numbered 5, after V lost 5 bases and J lost 4 bases. Germline V gene sequence: CDR1 MDHEN, CDR2 SYDVKM. The CDR3 has 14 residues. The CDR3 DNA follows: TGTGCCAGCAGTATCTACAGGGGCGGAAACACCATATATTTT. Residues: CASSIYRGGNTIYF.

The chain has TRBV10-3 and TRBJ2-3; tentative D call: TRBD2 (6 bases). Trimming took off 8 bases at V and 2 bases at J, with 20 bases between the two ends. The CDR3 runs to 16 residues. The germline V gene encodes CDR1 ENHRY and CDR2 SYGVKD. CDR3 nucleotides: TGTGCCATCCAGGGCGGGGCTTCCCAAGACACAGATACGCAGTATTTT. This sequence encodes CAIQGGASQDTDTQYF.

V gene TRBV10-1 combines with J gene TRBJ2-1; D possibly corresponds to TRBD1 (5 bases). V was pared by 2 bases and J by 8 bases, with 10 bases between. The CDR3 is 13 amino acids. CDR1 WNHNN and CDR2 SYGVQD come from the germline V gene (reference sequence). CDR3 residues: CASSESDSHEQFF. CDR3 DNA: TGCGCCAGCAGTGAGAGTGACAGCCATGAGCAGTTCTTC.

The rearrangement joins TRBV2 to TRBJ1-5; 8 bases match TRBD1. The V and J ends lost 6 bases and 4 bases, in that order; junction bases with no gene match: 2. CDR3 length equals 13 residues. CDR1 is SNHLY and CDR2 is FYNNEI in the germline V gene. This chain's CDR3 is CASRNRGNQPQHF. CDR3 DNA sequence: TGTGCCAGCAGAAACAGGGGGAATCAGCCCCAGCATTTT. Filled out from reference TRBV2 and TRBJ1-5, the complete variable domain reads EPEVTQTPSHQVTQMGQEVILRCVPISNHLYFYWYRQILGQKVEFLVSFYNNEISEKSEIFDDQFSVERPDGSNFTLKIRSTKLEDSAMYFCASRNRGNQPQHFGDGTRLSIL.

The V call is TRBV7-2, the J call TRBJ1-6, with D perhaps matching TRBD1 (5 bases). V was cut by 3 bases and J by 6 bases, with 15 bases left in between. Per the germline V gene, CDR1 is SGHTA and CDR2 is FQGNSA. The CDR3 covers 16 residues. CDR3 protein: CASSLTRDFPNSPLHF. The CDR3 DNA is TGTGCCAGCAGCTTGACCCGGGACTTTCCTAATTCACCCCTCCACTTT.

The rearrangement uses TRBV11-2 and TRBJ2-2, with TRBD1 matching 8 bases. CDR3 length equals 15 residues. Germline CDR1 SGHAT, CDR2 FQNNGV. Trimming removed 5 bases from V and 6 bases from J; junction bases left unmatched: 8. The CDR3 nucleotides read TGTGCCAGCAGCACAGGGACAGGCTTTTCCGGGGAGCTGTTTTTT. Its translation: CASSTGTGFSGELFF.

The chain combines TRBV10-1 with TRBJ2-1; TRBD2 agrees at 13 bases. Trimming took 2 bases from V and 10 from J; bases not matched to a gene: 5. The CDR3 extends over 15 amino acids. Germline V gene lookup returns CDR1 WNHNN and CDR2 SYGVQD (reference sequence). The CDR3 region is CASSERTSGRGEQFF. The DNA for the CDR3 is TGCGCCAGCAGTGAGAGGACTAGCGGGAGAGGGGAGCAGTTCTTC.

The chain joins TRBV5-1 to TRBJ2-2; 10 bases map to TRBD1. The J segment lost 7 bases and the V segment lost 4 bases, leaving 7 bases of the junction unmatched. This CDR3 contains 15 residues. CDR1 SGHRS and CDR2 YFSETQ come from the germline V gene. CDR3 nucleotide sequence: TGCGCCAGCAGCCCACAGACAGGGGGCATCGGGGAGCTGTTTTTT. It specifies CASSPQTGGIGELFF.

The rearrangement joins TRBV5-6 to TRBJ2-5; tentative D call: TRBD1 (5 bases). V was cut by 5 bases and J by 7 bases, with 15 bases left in between. CDR3 size: 13 residues. Germline CDR1 and CDR2: SGHDT and YYEEEE. Here the CDR3 reads CASSPDGRGTQYF. The CDR3 region has the DNA TGTGCCAGCAGTCCCGACGGTAGGGGGACCCAGTACTTC.

This clone is a singleton in its sample. The CDR3 is CASSLAGGNTEAFF. The CDR3 nucleotides read TGTGCCAGCAGCTTAGCCGGGGGGAACACTGAAGCTTTCTTT. This sequence joins TRBV7-2 and TRBJ1-1, with D perhaps matching TRBD1 (5 bases). V lost 0 bases to trimming and J lost 1 base, with 6 bases between them. Germline CDR1 is SGHTA and CDR2 is FQGNSA. CDR3 length equals 14 residues.

In its sample, this clone was seen a few times. The chain joins TRBV5-1 to TRBJ2-1; weak D call: TRBD2 (6 bases). The CDR3 totals 12 residues. The germline CDR1 and CDR2 sequences are SGHRS and YFSETQ. V shed 0 bases and J shed 13 bases, with 11 bases lying between them. CDR3 in amino acids: CASSLAGGDQFF. CDR3 sequence (DNA): TGCGCCAGCAGCTTGGCCGGGGGAGATCAGTTCTTC.